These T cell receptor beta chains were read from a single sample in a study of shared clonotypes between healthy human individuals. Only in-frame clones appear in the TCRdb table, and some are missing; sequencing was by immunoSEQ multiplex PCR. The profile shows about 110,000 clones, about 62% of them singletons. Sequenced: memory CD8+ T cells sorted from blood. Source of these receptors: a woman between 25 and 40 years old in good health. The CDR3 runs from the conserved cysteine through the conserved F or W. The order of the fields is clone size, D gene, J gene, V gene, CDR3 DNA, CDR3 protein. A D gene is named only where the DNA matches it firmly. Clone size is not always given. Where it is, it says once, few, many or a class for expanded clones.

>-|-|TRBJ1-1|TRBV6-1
TGTGCCAGCAGTGCCCGACGTGAAGCTTTCTTT
CASSARREAFF
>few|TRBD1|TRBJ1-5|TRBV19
TGTGCCAGTAGCGATGGGACAGGTTATAGCAATCAGCCCCAGCATTTT
CASSDGTGYSNQPQHF
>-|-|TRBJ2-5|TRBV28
TGTGCCAGCAGTTTACCCCCCGAGTACGACTTCCGTGAGACCCAGTACTTC
CASSLPPEYDFRETQYF
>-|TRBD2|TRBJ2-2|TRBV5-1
TGCGCCAGCAGCTGGTCACCGGGACTAGCGGGAGTGCCCGGGGAGCTGTTTTTT
CASSWSPGLAGVPGELFF
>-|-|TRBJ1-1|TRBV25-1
TGTGCCAGCAGTCCGCGGAACACTGAAGCTTTCTTT
CASSPRNTEAFF
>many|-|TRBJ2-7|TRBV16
TGTGCCAGCGGACCGGGCGGGCCCTACGAGCAGTACTTC
CASGPGGPYEQYF
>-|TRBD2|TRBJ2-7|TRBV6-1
TGTGCCAGCAGTGAAGCTAGCGGGAGCGTTACTTACGAGCAGTACTTC
CASSEASGSVTYEQYF
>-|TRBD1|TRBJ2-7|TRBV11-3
TGTGCCAGCAGCGCGGGACAGGGCCAGGGGCAGTACTTC
CASSAGQGQGQYF
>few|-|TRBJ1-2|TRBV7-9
TGTGCCAGCAGCTTAGCTTCGGGGCCCGCTGGCTACACCTTC
CASSLASGPAGYTF
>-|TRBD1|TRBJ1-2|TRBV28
TGTGCCAGCAGTTACCGGACAGGGGGGGGCTACACCTTC
CASSYRTGGGYTF
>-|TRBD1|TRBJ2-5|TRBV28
TGTGCCAGCAGTACTAACCGGGACAGGTCATTCCGCGGCTTAGGGACCCAGTACTTC
CASSTNRDRSFRGLGTQYF
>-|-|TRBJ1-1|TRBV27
TGTGCCAGCAGTCCCCTGGGGGGGAACACTGAAGCTTTCTTT
CASSPLGGNTEAFF
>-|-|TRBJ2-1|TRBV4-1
TGCGCCAGCAGCCAAGGAAGTAGCGACTACCGGTACAATGAGCAGTTCTTC
CASSQGSSDYRYNEQFF
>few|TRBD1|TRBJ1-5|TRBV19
TGTGCCAGTAGTCCGGAGGACAGGTCAGGGCAGCCCCAGCATTTT
CASSPEDRSGQPQHF
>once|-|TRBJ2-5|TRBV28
TGTGCCAGCAGGCCATCCATTCTGGGAGAGACCCAGTACTTC
CASRPSILGETQYF
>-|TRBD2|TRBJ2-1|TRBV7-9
TGTGCCAGCAGCCCCCCTATAGCGGGGAGGGCCTCTGGTGAGCAGTTCTTC
CASSPPIAGRASGEQFF
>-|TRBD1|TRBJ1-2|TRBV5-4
TGTGCCAGCAGACATTGGGGACAGGGGAACTATGGCTACACCTTC
CASRHWGQGNYGYTF
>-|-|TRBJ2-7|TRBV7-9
TGTGCCAGCAGCCCCGCGCCCATTCCCTACGAGCAGTACTTC
CASSPAPIPYEQYF
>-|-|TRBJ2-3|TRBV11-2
TGTGCCAGCAGCTTGGTTAAAGACGTCGATACGCAGTATTTT
CASSLVKDVDTQYF
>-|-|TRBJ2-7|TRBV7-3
TGTGCCAGCAGCAAAGCGGGCGGCTACGAGCAGTACTTC
CASSKAGGYEQYF
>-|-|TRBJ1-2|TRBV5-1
TGCGCCAGCAGCTTTGGGTACTTCTATGGCTACACCTTC
CASSFGYFYGYTF
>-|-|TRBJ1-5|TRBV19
TGTGCCAGTAGTATAGATCCACCGGACGGGGATCAGCCCCAGCATTTT
CASSIDPPDGDQPQHF
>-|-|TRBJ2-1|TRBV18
TGTGCCAGCACCTCACGGGGCGACAGCTCGTTCCTCAATGAGCAGTTCTTC
CASTSRGDSSFLNEQFF
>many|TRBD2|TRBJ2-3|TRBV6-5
TGTGCCAGCGGGGCGGGAGAGCAGGCAGATACGCAGTATTTT
CASGAGEQADTQYF
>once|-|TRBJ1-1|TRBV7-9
TGTGCCAGCAGCTTTGAGAACACTGAAGCTTTCTTT
CASSFENTEAFF
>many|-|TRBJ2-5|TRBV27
TGTGCCAGCCGAGGACATCTACAAGAGACCCAGTACTTC
CASRGHLQETQYF
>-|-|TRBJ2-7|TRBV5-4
TGTGCCAGCAGCTCGAGCGACTACGAGCAGTACTTC
CASSSSDYEQYF
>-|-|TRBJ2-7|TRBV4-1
TGCGCCAGCAGCCAATCTCGGGTTTACGAGCAGTACTTC
CASSQSRVYEQYF
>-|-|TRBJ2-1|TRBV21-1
TGTGCCAGCTATCAGCGGGGGCATTATCTCAATGAGCAGTTCTTC
CASYQRGHYLNEQFF
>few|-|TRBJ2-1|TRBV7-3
TGTGCCAGCAGCTCGGAGCACTACGACAATGAGCAGTTCTTC
CASSSEHYDNEQFF
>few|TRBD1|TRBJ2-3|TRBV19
TGTGCCAGTAGTATACCACCCTCCGGGACAGGGATCACAGATACGCAGTATTTT
CASSIPPSGTGITDTQYF
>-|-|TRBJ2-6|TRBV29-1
TGCAGCGCTGATACAGGGGCCAACGTCCTGACTTTC
CSADTGANVLTF
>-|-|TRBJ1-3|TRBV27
TGTGCCAGCAGTTTATCGGGCCGCCCAGGTGGAAACACCATATATTTT
CASSLSGRPGGNTIYF
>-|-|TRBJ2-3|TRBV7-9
TGTGCCAGCAGCCAACCGGGACAACGCACAGATACGCAGTATTTT
CASSQPGQRTDTQYF
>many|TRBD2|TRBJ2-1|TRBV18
TGTGCCAGCTCACCAAAAGCGGGAGAACGATACAATGAGCAGTTCTTC
CASSPKAGERYNEQFF
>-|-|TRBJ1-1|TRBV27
TGTGCCCGGGGGGCCACTGACACTGAAGCTTTCTTT
CARGATDTEAFF